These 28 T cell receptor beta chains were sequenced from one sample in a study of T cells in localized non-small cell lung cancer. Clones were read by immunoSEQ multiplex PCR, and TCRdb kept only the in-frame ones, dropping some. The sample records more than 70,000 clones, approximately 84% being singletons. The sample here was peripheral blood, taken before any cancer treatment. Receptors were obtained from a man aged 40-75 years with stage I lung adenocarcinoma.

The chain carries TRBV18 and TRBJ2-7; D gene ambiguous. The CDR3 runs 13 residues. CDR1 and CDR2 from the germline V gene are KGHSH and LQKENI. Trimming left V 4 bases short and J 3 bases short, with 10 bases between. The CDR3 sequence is CASSRSLVYEQYF. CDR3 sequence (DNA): TGTGCCAGCTCACGTTCATTGGTCTACGAGCAGTACTTC.

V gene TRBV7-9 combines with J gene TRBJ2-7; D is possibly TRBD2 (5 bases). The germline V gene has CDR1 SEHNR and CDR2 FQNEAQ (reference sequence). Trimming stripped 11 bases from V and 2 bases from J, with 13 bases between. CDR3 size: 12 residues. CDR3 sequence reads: CAAARAPYEQYF. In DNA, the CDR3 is TGTGCCGCAGCGAGGGCACCCTACGAGCAGTACTTC. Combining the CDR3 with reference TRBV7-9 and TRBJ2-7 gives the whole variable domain DTGVSQNPRHKITKRGQNVTFRCDPISEHNRLYWYRQTLGQGPEFLTYFQNEAQLEKSRLLSDRFSAERPKGSFSTLEIQRTEQGDSAMYLCAAARAPYEQYFGPGTRLTVT.

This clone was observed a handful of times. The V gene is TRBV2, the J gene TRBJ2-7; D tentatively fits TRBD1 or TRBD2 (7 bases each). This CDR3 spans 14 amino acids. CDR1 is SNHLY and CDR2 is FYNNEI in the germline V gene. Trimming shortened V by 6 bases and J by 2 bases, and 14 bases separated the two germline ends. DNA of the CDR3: TGTGCCAGCAGGAAGCGGGACAGTACCTACGAGCAGTACTTC. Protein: CASRKRDSTYEQYF.

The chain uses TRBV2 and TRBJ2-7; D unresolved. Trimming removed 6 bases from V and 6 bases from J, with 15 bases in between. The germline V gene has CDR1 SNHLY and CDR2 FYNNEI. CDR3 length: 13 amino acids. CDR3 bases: TGTGCCAGCAGGCTCCAGTTACTTGGCGAGCAGTACTTC. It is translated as CASRLQLLGEQYF.

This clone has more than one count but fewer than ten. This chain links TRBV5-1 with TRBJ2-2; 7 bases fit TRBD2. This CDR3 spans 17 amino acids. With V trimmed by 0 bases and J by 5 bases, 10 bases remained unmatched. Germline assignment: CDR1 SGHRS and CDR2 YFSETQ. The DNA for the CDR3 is TGCGCCAGCAGCTTGGCCTTTCGCTCTAGCGGTACCGGGGAGCTGTTTTTT. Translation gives CASSLAFRSSGTGELFF.

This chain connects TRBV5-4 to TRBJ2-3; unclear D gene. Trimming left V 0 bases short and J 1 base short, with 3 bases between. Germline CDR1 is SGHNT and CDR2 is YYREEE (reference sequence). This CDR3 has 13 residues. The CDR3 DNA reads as TGTGCCAGCAGCTTGGCCGGCACAGATACGCAGTATTTT. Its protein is CASSLAGTDTQYF.

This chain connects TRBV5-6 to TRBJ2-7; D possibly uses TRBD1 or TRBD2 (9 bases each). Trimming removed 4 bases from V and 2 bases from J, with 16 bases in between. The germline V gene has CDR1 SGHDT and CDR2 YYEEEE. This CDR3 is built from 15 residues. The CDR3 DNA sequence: TGTGCCAGCAGCCTAGCGGGACAGGGCACCTACGAGCAGTACTTC. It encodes CASSLAGQGTYEQYF.

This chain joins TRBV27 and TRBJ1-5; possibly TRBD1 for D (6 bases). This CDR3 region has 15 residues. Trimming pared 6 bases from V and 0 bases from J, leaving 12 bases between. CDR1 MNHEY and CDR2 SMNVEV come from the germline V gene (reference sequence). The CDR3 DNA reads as TGTGCCAGCAGGGGGGCAATCCATAGCAATCAGCCCCAGCATTTT. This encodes CASRGAIHSNQPQHF.

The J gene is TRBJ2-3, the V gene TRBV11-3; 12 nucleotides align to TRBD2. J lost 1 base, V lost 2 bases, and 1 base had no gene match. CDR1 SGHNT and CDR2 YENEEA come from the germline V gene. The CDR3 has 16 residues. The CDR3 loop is CASSLRTSGGTDTQYF. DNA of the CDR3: TGTGCCAGCAGCTTAAGGACTAGCGGGGGCACAGATACGCAGTATTTT.

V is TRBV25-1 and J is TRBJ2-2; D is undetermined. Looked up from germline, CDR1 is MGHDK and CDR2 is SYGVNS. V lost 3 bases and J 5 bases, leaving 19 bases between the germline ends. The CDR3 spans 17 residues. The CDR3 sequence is CASSDNPPLSVTGELFF. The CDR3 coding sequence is TGTGCCAGCAGTGATAACCCTCCTCTTTCAGTGACCGGGGAGCTGTTTTTT. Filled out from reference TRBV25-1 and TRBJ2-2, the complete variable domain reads EADIYQTPRYLVIGTGKKITLECSQTMGHDKMYWYQQDPGMELHLIHYSYGVNSTEKGDLSSESTVSRIRTEHFPLTLESARPSHTSQYLCASSDNPPLSVTGELFFGEGSRLTVL.

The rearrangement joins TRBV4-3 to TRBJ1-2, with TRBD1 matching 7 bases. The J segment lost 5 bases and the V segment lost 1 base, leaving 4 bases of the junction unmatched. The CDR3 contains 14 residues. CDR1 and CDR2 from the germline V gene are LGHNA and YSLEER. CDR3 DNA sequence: TGCGCCAGCAGCCAAGGGGACAGATTTTATGGCTACACCTTC. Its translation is CASSQGDRFYGYTF.

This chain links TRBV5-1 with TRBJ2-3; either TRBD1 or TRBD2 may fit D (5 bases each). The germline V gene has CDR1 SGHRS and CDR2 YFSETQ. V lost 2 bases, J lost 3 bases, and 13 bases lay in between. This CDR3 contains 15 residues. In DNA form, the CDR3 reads TGCGCCAGCAGCTTCCGACAGCGGAAAACAGATACGCAGTATTTT. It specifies CASSFRQRKTDTQYF.

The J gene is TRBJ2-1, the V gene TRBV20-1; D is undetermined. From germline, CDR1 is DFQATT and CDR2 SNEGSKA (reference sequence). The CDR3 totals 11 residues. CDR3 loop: CSFSSYNEQFF. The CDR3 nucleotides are TGCAGCTTTAGCTCCTACAATGAGCAGTTCTTC.

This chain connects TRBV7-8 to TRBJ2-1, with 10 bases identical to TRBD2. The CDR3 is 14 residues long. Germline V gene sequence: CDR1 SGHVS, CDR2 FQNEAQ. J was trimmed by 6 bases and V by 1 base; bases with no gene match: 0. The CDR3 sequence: CASSLGTSGNEQFF. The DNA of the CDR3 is TGTGCCAGCAGCTTAGGGACTAGCGGCAATGAGCAGTTCTTC.

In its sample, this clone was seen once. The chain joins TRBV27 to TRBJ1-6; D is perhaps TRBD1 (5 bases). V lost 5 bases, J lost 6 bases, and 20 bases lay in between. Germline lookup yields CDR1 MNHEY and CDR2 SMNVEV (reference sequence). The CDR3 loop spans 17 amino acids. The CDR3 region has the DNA TGTGCCAGCAGTGTAATAACTCCGGGACCGCGTAATTCACCCCTCCACTTT. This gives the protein CASSVITPGPRNSPLHF.

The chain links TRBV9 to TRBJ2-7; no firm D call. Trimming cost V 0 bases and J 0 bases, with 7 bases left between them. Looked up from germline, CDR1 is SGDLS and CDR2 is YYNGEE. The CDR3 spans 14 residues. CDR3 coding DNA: TGTGCCAGCAGCGTAGAACAGTTCTCCTACGAGCAGTACTTC. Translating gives CASSVEQFSYEQYF. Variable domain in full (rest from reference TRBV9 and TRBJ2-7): DSGVTQTPKHLITATGQRVTLRCSPRSGDLSVYWYQQSLDQGLQFLIQYYNGEERAKGNILERFSAQQFPDLHSELNLSSLELGDSALYFCASSVEQFSYEQYFGPGTRLTVT.

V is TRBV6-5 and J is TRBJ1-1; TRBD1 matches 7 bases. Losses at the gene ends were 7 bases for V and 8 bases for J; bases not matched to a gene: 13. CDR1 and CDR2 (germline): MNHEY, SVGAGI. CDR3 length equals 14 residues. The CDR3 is CASIPEGGVREAFF. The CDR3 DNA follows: TGTGCCAGCATTCCCGAAGGGGGCGTTCGGGAAGCTTTCTTT.

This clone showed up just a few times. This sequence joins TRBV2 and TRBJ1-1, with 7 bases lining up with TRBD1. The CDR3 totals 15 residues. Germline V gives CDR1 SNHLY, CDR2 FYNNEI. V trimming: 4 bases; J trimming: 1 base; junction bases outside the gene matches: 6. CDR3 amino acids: CASSVPGTENTEAFF. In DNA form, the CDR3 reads TGTGCCAGCAGTGTACCCGGGACAGAGAACACTGAAGCTTTCTTT.

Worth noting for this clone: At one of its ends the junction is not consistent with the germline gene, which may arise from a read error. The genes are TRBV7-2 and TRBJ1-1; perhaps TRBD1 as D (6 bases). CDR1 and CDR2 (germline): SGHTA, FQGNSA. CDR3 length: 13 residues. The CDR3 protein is CASSLGTAEQKAW. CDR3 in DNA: TGTGCCAGCAGCTTAGGGACAGCGGAACAAAAAGCATGG. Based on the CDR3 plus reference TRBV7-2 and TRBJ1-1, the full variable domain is GAGVSQSPSNKVTEKGKDVELRCDPISGHTALYWYRQSLGQGLEFLIYFQGNSAPDKSGLPSDRFSAERTGGSVSTLTIQRTQQEDSAVYLCASSLGTAEQKAWGQGTRLTVV.

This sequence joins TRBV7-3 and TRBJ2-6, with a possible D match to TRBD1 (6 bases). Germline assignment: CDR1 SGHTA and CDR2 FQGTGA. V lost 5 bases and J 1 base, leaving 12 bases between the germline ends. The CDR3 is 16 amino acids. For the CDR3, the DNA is TGTGCCAGCAGCGCATCCACAGGGTCTGGGGCCAACGTCCTGACTTTC. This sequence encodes CASSASTGSGANVLTF.

The CDR3 DNA sequence: TGTGCCAGCAGTGGGACAGGGGGCAAGTGTACTGAAGCTTTCTTT. Residues: CASSGTGGKCTEAFF. The rearrangement joins TRBV25-1 to TRBJ1-1; 11 nucleotides align to TRBD1. V lost 4 bases, J lost 5 bases, and 6 bases stayed unmatched. This CDR3 has 15 amino acids. CDR1 MGHDK and CDR2 SYGVNS come from the germline V gene.

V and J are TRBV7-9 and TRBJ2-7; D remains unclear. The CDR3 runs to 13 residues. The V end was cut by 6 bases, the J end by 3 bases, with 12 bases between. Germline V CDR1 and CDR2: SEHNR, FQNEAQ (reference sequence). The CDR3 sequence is CASRGGSDYEQYF. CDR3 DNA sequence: TGTGCCAGCAGGGGTGGATCAGACTACGAGCAGTACTTC.

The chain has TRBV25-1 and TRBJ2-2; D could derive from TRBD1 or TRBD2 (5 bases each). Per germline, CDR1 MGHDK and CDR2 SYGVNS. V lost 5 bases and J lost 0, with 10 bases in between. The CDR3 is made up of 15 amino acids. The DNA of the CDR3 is TGTGCCAGCAGTCGGGGACCCACGAACACCGGGGAGCTGTTTTTT. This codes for CASSRGPTNTGELFF.

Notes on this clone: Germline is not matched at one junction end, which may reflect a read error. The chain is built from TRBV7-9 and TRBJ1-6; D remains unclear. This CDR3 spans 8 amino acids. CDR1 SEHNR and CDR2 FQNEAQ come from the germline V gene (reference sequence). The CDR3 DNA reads TGTGCCAGCAGCCCCACCGACTTT. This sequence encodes CASSPTDF.

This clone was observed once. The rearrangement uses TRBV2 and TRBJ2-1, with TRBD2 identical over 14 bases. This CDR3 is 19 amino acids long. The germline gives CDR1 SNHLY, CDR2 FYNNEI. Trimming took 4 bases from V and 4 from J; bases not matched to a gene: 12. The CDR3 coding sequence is TGTGCCAGCAGTGCCGGGACTAGCGGGAGTCCAAACCATTACAATGAGCAGTTCTTC. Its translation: CASSAGTSGSPNHYNEQFF.

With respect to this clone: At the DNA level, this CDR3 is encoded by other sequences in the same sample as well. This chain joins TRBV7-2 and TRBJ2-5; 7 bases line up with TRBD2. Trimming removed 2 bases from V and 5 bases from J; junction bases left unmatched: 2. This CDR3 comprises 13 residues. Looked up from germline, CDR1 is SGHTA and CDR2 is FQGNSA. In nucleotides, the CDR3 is TGTGCCAGCAGCTTATGGGGAGGGGAGACCCAGTACTTC. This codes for CASSLWGGETQYF.

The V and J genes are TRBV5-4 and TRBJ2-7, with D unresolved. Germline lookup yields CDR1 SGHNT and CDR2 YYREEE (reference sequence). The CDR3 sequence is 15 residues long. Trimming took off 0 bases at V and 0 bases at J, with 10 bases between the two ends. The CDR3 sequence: CASSLAGGNSYEQYF. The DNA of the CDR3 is TGTGCCAGCAGCTTGGCAGGCGGAAACTCCTACGAGCAGTACTTC.

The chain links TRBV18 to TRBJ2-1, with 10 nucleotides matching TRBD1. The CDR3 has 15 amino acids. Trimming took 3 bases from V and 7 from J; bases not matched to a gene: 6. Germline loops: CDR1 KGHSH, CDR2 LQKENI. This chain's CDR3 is CASSPTGGALNEQFF. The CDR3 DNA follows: TGTGCCAGCTCACCGACAGGGGGCGCGTTGAATGAGCAGTTCTTC.